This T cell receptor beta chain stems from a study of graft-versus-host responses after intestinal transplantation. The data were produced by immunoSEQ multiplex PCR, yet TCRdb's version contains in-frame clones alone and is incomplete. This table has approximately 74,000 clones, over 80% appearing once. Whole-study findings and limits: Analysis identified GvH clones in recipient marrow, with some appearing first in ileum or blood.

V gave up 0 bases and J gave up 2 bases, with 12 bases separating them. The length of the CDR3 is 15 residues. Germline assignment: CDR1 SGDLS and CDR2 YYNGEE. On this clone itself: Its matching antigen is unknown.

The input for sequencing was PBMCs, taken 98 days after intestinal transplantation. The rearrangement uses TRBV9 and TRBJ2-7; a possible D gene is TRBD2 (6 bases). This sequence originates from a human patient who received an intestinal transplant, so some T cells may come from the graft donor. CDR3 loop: CASSVAGTPTYEQYF. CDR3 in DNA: TGTGCCAGCAGCGTAGCCGGGACTCCCACCTACGAGCAGTACTTC. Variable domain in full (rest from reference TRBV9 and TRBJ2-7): DSGVTQTPKHLITATGQRVTLRCSPRSGDLSVYWYQQSLDQGLQFLIQYYNGEERAKGNILERFSAQQFPDLHSELNLSSLELGDSALYFCASSVAGTPTYEQYFGPGTRLTVT.